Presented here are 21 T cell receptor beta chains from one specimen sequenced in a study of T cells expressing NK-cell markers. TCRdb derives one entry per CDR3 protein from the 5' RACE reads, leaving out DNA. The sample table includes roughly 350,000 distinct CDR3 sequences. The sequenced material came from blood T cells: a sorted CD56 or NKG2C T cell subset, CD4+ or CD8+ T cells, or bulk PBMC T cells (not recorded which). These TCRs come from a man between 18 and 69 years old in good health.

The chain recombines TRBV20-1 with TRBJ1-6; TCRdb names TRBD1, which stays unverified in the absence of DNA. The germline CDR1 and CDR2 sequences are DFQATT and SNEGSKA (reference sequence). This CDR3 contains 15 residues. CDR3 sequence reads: CSARELTGSGSPLHF.

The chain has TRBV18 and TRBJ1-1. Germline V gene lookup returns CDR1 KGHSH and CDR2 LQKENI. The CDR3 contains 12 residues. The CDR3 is CASSPSSTGAFF.

CDR3: CASSPSGGTVYEQYF. The chain employs TRBV12-3 or TRBV12-4 and TRBJ2-7; TCRdb selects TRBD1, and the lack of DNA leaves this call unchecked. The CDR3 is 15 residues long.

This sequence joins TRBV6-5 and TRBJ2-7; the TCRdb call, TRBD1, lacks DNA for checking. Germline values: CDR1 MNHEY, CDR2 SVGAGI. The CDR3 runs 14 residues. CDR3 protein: CASSSQGFSYEQYF.

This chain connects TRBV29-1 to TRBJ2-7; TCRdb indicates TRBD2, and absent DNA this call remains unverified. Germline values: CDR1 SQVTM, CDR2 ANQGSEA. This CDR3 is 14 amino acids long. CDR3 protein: CSVATGRVRYEQYF.

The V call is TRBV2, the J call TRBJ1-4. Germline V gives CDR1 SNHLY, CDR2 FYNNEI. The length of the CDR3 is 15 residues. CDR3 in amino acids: CASSEVRATNEKLFF.

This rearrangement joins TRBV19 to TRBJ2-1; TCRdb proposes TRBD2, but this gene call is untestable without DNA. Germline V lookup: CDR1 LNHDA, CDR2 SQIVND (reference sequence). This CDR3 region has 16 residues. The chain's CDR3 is CASSTGTSGVWNEQFF.

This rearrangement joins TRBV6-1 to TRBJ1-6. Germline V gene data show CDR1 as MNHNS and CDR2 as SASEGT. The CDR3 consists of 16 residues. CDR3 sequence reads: CASRSQGSGLRSPLHF.

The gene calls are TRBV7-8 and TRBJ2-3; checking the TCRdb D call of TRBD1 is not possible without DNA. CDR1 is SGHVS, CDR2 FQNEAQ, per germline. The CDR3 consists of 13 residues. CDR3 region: CASGDRDEDTQYF.

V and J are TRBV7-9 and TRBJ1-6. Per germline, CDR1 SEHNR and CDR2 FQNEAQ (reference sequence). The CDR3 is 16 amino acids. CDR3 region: CASSGETRSGSSPLHF. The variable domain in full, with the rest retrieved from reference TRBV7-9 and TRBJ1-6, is DTGVSQNPRHKITKRGQNVTFRCDPISEHNRLYWYRQTLGQGPEFLTYFQNEAQLEKSRLLSDRFSAERPKGSFSTLEIQRTEQGDSAMYLCASSGETRSGSSPLHFGNGTRLTVT.

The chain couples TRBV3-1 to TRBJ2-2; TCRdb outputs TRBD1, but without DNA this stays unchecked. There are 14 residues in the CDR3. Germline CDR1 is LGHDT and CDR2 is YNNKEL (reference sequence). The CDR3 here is CASSHRAGSGELFF.

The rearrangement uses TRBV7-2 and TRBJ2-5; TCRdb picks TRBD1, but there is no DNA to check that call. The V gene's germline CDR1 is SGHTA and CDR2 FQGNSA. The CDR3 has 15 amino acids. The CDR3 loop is CASSFSIGGEETQYF.

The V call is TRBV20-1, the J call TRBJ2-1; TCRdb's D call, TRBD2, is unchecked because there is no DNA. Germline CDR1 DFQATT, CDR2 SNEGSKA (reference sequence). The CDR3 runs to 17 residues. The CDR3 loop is CSARPGTSPDHYNEQFF.

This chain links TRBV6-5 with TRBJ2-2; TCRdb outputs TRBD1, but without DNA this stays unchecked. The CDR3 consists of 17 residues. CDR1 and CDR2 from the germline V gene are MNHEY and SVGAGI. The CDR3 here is CASSYSGGGTNTGELFF.

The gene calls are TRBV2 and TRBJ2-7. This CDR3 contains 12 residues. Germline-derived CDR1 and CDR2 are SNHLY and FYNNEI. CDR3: CASSEVGYEQYF.

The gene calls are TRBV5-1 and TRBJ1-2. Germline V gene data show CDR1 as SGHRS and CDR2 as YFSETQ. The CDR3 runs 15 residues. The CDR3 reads CASSSLGSGNYGYTF. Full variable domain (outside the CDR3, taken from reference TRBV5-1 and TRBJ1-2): KAGVTQTPRYLIKTRGQQVTLSCSPISGHRSVSWYQQTPGQGLQFLFEYFSETQRNKGNFPGRFSGRQFSNSRSEMNVSTLELGDSALYLCASSSLGSGNYGYTFGSGTRLTVV.

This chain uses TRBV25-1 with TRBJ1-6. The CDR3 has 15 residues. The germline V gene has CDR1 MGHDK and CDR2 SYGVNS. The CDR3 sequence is CASSFGSSYNSPLHF. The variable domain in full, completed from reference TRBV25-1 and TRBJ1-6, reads EADIYQTPRYLVIGTGKKITLECSQTMGHDKMYWYQQDPGMELHLIHYSYGVNSTEKGDLSSESTVSRIRTEHFPLTLESARPSHTSQYLCASSFGSSYNSPLHFGNGTRLTVT.

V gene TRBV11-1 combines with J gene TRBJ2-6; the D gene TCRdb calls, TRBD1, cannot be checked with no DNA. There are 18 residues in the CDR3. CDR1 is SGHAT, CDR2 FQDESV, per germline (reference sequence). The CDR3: CASSLALLGASGANVLTF.

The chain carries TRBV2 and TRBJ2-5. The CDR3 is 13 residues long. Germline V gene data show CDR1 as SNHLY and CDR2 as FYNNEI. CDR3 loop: CASKRVERETQYF.

The CDR3 spells CASSRVASGGPSTDTQYF. This rearrangement joins TRBV18 to TRBJ2-3; TCRdb outputs TRBD2, but without DNA this stays unchecked. CDR3 size: 18 residues. CDR1 is KGHSH, CDR2 LQKENI, per germline.

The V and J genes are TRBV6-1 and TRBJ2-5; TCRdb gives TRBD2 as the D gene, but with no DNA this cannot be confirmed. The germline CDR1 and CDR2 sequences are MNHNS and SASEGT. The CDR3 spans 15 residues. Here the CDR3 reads CASSESSGGAETQYF.